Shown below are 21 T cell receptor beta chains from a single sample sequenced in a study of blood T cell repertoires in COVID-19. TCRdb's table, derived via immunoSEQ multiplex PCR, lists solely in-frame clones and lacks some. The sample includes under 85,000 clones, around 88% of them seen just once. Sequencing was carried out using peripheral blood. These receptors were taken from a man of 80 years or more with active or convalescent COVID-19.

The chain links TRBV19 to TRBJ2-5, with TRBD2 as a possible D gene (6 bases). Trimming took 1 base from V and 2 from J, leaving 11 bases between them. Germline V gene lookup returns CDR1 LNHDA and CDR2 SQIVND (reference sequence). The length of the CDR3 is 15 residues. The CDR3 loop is CASSIGPSDQETQYF. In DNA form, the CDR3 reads TGTGCCAGTAGTATAGGTCCTAGCGATCAAGAGACCCAGTACTTC.

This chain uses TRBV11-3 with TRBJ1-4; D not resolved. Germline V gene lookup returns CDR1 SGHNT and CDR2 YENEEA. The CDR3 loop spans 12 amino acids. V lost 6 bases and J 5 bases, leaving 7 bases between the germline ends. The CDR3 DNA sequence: TGTGCCAGCAGTCACCGGAATGAAAAACTGTTTTTT. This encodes CASSHRNEKLFF.

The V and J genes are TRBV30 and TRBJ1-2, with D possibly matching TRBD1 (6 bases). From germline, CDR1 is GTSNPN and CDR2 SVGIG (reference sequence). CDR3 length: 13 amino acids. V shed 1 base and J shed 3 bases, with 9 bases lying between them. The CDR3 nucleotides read TGTGCCTGGAGTGAGGGGGTAGACTATGGCTACACCTTC. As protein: CAWSEGVDYGYTF.

The CDR3 is CASSPPWPRRETQYF. In DNA form, the CDR3 reads TGTGCCAGCAGCCCCCCTTGGCCGCGGAGGGAGACCCAGTACTTC. The chain is built from TRBV14 and TRBJ2-5; D is possibly TRBD2 (5 bases). Germline lookup yields CDR1 SGHDN and CDR2 FVKESK. The CDR3 runs 15 residues. V gave up 4 bases and J gave up 5 bases, with 17 bases separating them.

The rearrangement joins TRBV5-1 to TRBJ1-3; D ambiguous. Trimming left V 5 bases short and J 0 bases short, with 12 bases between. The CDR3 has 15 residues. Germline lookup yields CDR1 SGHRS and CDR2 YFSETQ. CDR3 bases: TGCGCCAGCAGTTTTGGTCGGGTCTCTGGAAACACCATATATTTT. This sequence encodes CASSFGRVSGNTIYF.

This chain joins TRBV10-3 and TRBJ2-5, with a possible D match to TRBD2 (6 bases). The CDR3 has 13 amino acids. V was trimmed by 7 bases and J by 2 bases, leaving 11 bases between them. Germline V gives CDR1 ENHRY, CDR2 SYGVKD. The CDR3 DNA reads TGTGCCATCATGACGGGGGATCAAGAGACCCAGTACTTC. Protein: CAIMTGDQETQYF.

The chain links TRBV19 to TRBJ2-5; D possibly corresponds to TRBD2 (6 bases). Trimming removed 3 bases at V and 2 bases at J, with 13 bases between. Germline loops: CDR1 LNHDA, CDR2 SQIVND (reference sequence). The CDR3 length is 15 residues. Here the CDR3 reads CASSIGGTSQETQYF. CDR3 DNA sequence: TGTGCCAGTAGTATTGGAGGGACTTCTCAAGAGACCCAGTACTTC.

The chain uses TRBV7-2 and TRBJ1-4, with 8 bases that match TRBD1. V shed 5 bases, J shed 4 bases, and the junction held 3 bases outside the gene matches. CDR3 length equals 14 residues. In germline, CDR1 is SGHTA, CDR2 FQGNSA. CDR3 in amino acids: CASSKQGDNEKLFF. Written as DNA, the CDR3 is TGTGCCAGCAGCAAACAGGGGGATAATGAAAAACTGTTTTTT.

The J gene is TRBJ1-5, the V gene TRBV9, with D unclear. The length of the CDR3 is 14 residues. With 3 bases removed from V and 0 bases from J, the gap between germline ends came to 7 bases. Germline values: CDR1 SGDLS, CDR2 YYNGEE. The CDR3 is CASSARDSNQPQHF. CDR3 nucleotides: TGTGCCAGCAGCGCCCGGGATAGCAATCAGCCCCAGCATTTT. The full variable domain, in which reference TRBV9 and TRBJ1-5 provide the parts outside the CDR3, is DSGVTQTPKHLITATGQRVTLRCSPRSGDLSVYWYQQSLDQGLQFLIQYYNGEERAKGNILERFSAQQFPDLHSELNLSSLELGDSALYFCASSARDSNQPQHFGDGTRLSIL.

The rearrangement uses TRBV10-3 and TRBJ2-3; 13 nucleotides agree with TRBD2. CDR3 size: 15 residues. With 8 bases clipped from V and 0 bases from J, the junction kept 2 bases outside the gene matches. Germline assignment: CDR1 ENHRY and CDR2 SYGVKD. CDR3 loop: CAIGTSGASTDTQYF. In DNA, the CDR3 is TGTGCCATCGGGACTAGCGGGGCGAGCACAGATACGCAGTATTTT.

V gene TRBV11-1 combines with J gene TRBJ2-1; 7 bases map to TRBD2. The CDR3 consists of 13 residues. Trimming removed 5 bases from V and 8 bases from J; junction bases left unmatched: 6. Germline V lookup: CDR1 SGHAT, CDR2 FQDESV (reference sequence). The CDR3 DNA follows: TGTGCCAGCAGCCGCCCCCGGGGGGATGAGCAGTTCTTC. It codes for CASSRPRGDEQFF.

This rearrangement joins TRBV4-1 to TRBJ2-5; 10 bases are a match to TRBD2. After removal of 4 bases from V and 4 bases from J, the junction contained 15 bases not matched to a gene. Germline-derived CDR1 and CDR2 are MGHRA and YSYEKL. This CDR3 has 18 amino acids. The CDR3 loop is CASSPHRRAGGEGETQYF. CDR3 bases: TGCGCCAGCAGCCCCCACCGGAGAGCGGGGGGGGAAGGAGAGACCCAGTACTTC.

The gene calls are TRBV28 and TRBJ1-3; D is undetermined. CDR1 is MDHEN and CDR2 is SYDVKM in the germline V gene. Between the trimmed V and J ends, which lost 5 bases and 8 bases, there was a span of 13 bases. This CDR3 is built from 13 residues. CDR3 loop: CASSPAHGDTIYF. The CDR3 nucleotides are TGTGCCAGCAGTCCCGCTCACGGGGACACCATATATTTT.

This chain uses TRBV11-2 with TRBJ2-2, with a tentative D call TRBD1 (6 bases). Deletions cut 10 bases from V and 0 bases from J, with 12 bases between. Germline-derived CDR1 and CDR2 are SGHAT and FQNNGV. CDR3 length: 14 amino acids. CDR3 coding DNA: TGTGCCATCACGCGGACAGCGAACACCGGGGAGCTGTTTTTT. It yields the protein CAITRTANTGELFF.

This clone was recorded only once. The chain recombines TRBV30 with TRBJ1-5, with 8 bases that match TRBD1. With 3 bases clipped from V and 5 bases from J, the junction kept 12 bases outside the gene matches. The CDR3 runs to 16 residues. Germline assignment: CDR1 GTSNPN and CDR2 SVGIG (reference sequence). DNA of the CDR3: TGTGCCTGGAGCCGATCCGGGACAGGCGATTATCAGCCCCAGCATTTT. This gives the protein CAWSRSGTGDYQPQHF.

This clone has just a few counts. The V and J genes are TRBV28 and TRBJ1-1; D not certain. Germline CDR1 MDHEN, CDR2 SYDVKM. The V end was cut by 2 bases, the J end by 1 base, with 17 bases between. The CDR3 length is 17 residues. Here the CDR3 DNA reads TGTGCCAGCAGTTTAGGCGGGGAGTTTGTCAAGAACACTGAAGCTTTCTTT. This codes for CASSLGGEFVKNTEAFF. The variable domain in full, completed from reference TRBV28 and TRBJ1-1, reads DVKVTQSSRYLVKRTGEKVFLECVQDMDHENMFWYRQDPGLGLRLIYFSYDVKMKEKGDIPEGYSVSREKKERFSLILESASTNQTSMYLCASSLGGEFVKNTEAFFGQGTRLTVV.

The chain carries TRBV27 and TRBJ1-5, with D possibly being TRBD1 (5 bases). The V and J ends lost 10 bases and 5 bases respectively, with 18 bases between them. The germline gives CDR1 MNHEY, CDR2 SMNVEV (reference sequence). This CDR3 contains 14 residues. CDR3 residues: CATQGPGGDQPQHF. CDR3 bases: TGTGCCACGCAGGGTCCGGGTGGGGATCAGCCCCAGCATTTT.

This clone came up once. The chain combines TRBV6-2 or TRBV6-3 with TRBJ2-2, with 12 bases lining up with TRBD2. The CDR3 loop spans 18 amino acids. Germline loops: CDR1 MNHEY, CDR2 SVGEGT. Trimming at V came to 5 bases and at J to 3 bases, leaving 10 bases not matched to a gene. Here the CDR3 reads CASSARLAGDYYTGELFF. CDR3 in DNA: TGTGCCAGCAGTGCCCGACTAGCGGGGGACTATTACACCGGGGAGCTGTTTTTT.

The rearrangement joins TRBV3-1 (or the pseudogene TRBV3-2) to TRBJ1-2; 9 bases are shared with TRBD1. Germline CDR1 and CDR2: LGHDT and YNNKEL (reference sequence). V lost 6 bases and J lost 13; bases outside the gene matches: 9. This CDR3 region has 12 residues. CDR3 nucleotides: TGTGCCAGCAGGCTGACAACAGGGGGCCTCACCTTC. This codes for CASRLTTGGLTF.

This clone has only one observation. This CDR3 is CSAPTRSEAFF. The CDR3 DNA sequence: TGCAGTGCCCCTACCCGGTCTGAAGCTTTCTTT. The V gene is TRBV20-1, the J gene TRBJ1-1; D gene ambiguous. The CDR3 sequence is 11 residues long. Germline V gene sequence: CDR1 DFQATT, CDR2 SNEGSKA (reference sequence). The V end lost 6 bases, the J end lost 6 bases, and 11 bases lay between the germline ends.

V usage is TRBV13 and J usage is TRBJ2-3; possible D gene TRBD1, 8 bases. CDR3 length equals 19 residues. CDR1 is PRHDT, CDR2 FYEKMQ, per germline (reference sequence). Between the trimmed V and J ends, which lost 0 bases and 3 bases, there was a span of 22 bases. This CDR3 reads CASSLGRPRTGRETDTQYF. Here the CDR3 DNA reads TGTGCCAGCAGCTTAGGCAGGCCCAGGACAGGGCGGGAGACAGATACGCAGTATTTT.